The 31 T cell receptor beta chains presented below share a single source sample, sequenced in a study of T cell changes during pregnancy in multiple sclerosis. TCRdb keeps only in-frame clones here, not all; method: immunoSEQ multiplex PCR. There are about 68,000 clones in the sample; roughly nine tenths occur only once, and around 1.5% lies in the top ten. The specimen was peripheral blood, collected in the third trimester of pregnancy. The receptors stem from a female donor with multiple sclerosis, enrolled in a pregnancy study.

The V gene is TRBV7-9, the J gene TRBJ1-1, with 7 bases identical to TRBD1. After removal of 6 bases from V and 11 bases from J, the junction contained 12 bases not matched to a gene. CDR3 length: 13 residues. Germline lookup yields CDR1 SEHNR and CDR2 FQNEAQ (reference sequence). CDR3 in amino acids: CASRGEGAPGAFF. The CDR3 DNA follows: TGTGCCAGCAGGGGTGAGGGGGCGCCTGGGGCTTTCTTT.

The gene calls are TRBV6-5 and TRBJ2-7, with D maybe TRBD2 (5 bases). The CDR3 runs 14 residues. CDR1 is MNHEY and CDR2 is SVGAGI in the germline V gene. Trimming cost V 7 bases and J 2 bases, with 15 bases left between them. The CDR3 protein is CASTEAREPYEQYF. The CDR3 region has the DNA TGTGCCAGCACCGAGGCGAGGGAGCCCTACGAGCAGTACTTC.

V is TRBV14 and J is TRBJ2-5; TRBD2 might be the D (5 bases). This CDR3 comprises 16 residues. Germline V gene sequence: CDR1 SGHDN, CDR2 FVKESK. V lost 2 bases, J lost 1 base, and 14 bases lay in between. The CDR3 loop reads CASSQHIESGQETQYF. The CDR3 bases are TGTGCCAGCAGCCAACACATTGAAAGCGGCCAAGAGACCCAGTACTTC.

The chain recombines TRBV7-8 with TRBJ2-7; D ambiguous. The CDR3 contains 13 residues. V was cut by 2 bases and J by 5 bases, with 10 bases left in between. Germline V gives CDR1 SGHVS, CDR2 FQNEAQ. Written as DNA, the CDR3 is TGTGCCAGCAGCTTATGGGCCCTGGACGAGCAGTACTTC. Encoded protein: CASSLWALDEQYF.

J is TRBJ2-1 and V is TRBV2, with 10 bases identical to TRBD2. Germline values: CDR1 SNHLY, CDR2 FYNNEI. V gave up 1 base and J gave up 9 bases; unmatched junction bases: 6. The CDR3 loop spans 15 amino acids. The CDR3 region is CASSEGGLAGVEQFF. CDR3 nucleotide sequence: TGTGCCAGCAGTGAAGGCGGGCTAGCGGGGGTTGAGCAGTTCTTC.

The chain combines TRBV5-4 with TRBJ1-4, with 9 nucleotides matching TRBD1. J lost 7 bases, V lost 4 bases, and 5 bases had no gene match. Looked up from germline, CDR1 is SGHNT and CDR2 is YYREEE (reference sequence). The CDR3 has 14 amino acids. CDR3 residues: CASSQQGAVEKLFF. The CDR3 region has the DNA TGTGCCAGCAGCCAACAGGGGGCGGTTGAAAAACTGTTTTTT.

A single count supports this clone. The gene calls are TRBV7-2 and TRBJ1-5; TRBD1 matches 11 bases. Germline CDR1 and CDR2: SGHTA and FQGNSA. The CDR3 totals 17 residues. V lost 5 bases and J lost 3; bases outside the gene matches: 9. The CDR3 coding sequence is TGTGCCAGCAGCCCCGGACAGGGGGCGAACCTCAATCAGCCCCAGCATTTT. Its protein is CASSPGQGANLNQPQHF.

This clone was observed once. The chain has TRBV10-1 and TRBJ2-5; possible D gene TRBD1, 5 bases. The CDR3 sequence is 13 residues long. The germline V gene has CDR1 WNHNN and CDR2 SYGVQD (reference sequence). The ends were cut back, 3 bases at V and 4 bases at J, with 9 bases in the middle. DNA of the CDR3: TGCGCCAGCAGTGACAGACAGACAGAGACCCAGTACTTC. Protein sequence: CASSDRQTETQYF.

The chain employs TRBV11-2 and TRBJ1-3; D perhaps matches TRBD1 (5 bases). Between the trimmed V and J ends, which lost 3 bases and 1 base, there was a span of 16 bases. The CDR3 runs to 17 residues. Germline V lookup: CDR1 SGHAT, CDR2 FQNNGV. The CDR3: CASSFGTRQHSGNTIYF. In DNA form, the CDR3 reads TGTGCCAGCAGCTTTGGAACCAGACAGCATTCTGGAAACACCATATATTTT.

This clone turned up a few times. The genes are TRBV5-8 and TRBJ2-3; the match to TRBD1 covers 8 bases. Germline loops: CDR1 SGHTS, CDR2 YDEGEE. V dropped 10 bases and J dropped 0; count of bases not matched to a gene: 10. The CDR3 loop spans 15 amino acids. The CDR3 sequence is CAFRDRISSTDTQYF. In DNA form, the CDR3 reads TGTGCCTTCCGGGACAGGATTTCTAGCACAGATACGCAGTATTTT.

The V gene is TRBV27, the J gene TRBJ1-1; no reliable D call. The CDR3 consists of 12 residues. Trimming took 5 bases from V and 6 from J, leaving 10 bases between them. CDR1 MNHEY and CDR2 SMNVEV come from the germline V gene (reference sequence). CDR3 in DNA: TGTGCCAGCAGTGCGAAGCTCCCTGAAGCTTTCTTT. Its protein product is CASSAKLPEAFF.

There are a few counts of this clone. V gene TRBV5-4 combines with J gene TRBJ1-4, with 7 bases that match TRBD1. Germline CDR1 SGHNT, CDR2 YYREEE (reference sequence). Trimming removed 0 bases from V and 7 bases from J; junction bases left unmatched: 3. This CDR3 region has 14 residues. CDR3 bases: TGTGCCAGCAGCTTGGACAGGGGCGGTGAAAAACTGTTTTTT. This encodes CASSLDRGGEKLFF.

The chain combines TRBV11-2 with TRBJ2-2, with 7 bases identical to TRBD2. CDR3 size: 16 residues. The J segment lost 2 bases and the V segment lost 7 bases, leaving 10 bases of the junction unmatched. Germline-derived CDR1 and CDR2 are SGHAT and FQNNGV. CDR3 loop: CASNPMGTTNTGELFF. CDR3 DNA: TGTGCCAGCAACCCAATGGGGACTACAAACACCGGGGAGCTGTTTTTT.

The count of this clone is one. The V call is TRBV6-5, the J call TRBJ1-5; maybe TRBD1 (5 bases). The length of the CDR3 is 14 residues. V lost 7 bases, J lost 1 base, and 11 bases lay in between. The germline gives CDR1 MNHEY, CDR2 SVGAGI. The CDR3 DNA follows: TGTGCCAGCAAATTGACAGTCAGCAATCAGCCCCAGCATTTT. Translating it yields CASKLTVSNQPQHF.

This sequence joins TRBV6-5 and TRBJ2-7; TRBD1 aligns across 9 bases. The CDR3 consists of 12 residues. V shed 10 bases and J 5 bases; nucleotides not matched to a gene: 6. The germline V gene encodes CDR1 MNHEY and CDR2 SVGAGI. CDR3 sequence reads: CATLGQGHEQYF. CDR3 DNA sequence: TGTGCCACCTTGGGACAGGGCCACGAGCAGTACTTC.

This clone came up once. The genes are TRBV7-2 and TRBJ1-1; D not certain. Germline loops: CDR1 SGHTA, CDR2 FQGNSA. The germline V and J ends were trimmed by 0 bases and 0 bases, with 11 bases remaining between them. This CDR3 contains 16 residues. DNA for the CDR3: TGTGCCAGCAGCTTAGCGGTCCGTCAGTTGAACACTGAAGCTTTCTTT. Translation: CASSLAVRQLNTEAFF.

In this sample, this clone turned up once. This chain links TRBV7-9 with TRBJ2-2, with D possibly TRBD1 on 6 matching bases. The CDR3 is 16 amino acids. Trimming left V 1 base short and J 1 base short, with 10 bases between. The germline gives CDR1 SEHNR, CDR2 FQNEAQ (reference sequence). The CDR3 sequence: CASSLEHRENTGELFF. CDR3 nucleotide sequence: TGTGCCAGCAGCTTAGAGCACAGGGAGAACACCGGGGAGCTGTTTTTT.

CDR3 nucleotide sequence: TGTGCCAGCAACAGACAGGGTGGTTCCTATGGCTACACCTTC. Amino acids: CASNRQGGSYGYTF. V usage is TRBV6-5 and J usage is TRBJ1-2; TRBD1 matches 7 bases. The CDR3 spans 14 residues. With 7 bases clipped from V and 4 bases from J, the junction kept 9 bases outside the gene matches. CDR1 MNHEY and CDR2 SVGAGI come from the germline V gene.

V is TRBV7-8 and J is TRBJ1-2, with no clear D. This CDR3 is built from 13 residues. CDR1 is SGHVS and CDR2 is FQNEAQ in the germline V gene. V dropped 0 bases and J dropped 6 bases, with 8 bases sitting between them. The CDR3 loop reads CASSLADGDGYTF. Here the CDR3 DNA reads TGTGCCAGCAGCTTAGCGGACGGGGATGGCTACACCTTC.

The genes are TRBV19 and TRBJ2-7; TRBD1 aligns across 12 bases. Unmatched junction bases numbered 11, after V lost 8 bases and J lost 6 bases. Germline V gene data show CDR1 as LNHDA and CDR2 as SQIVND (reference sequence). There are 15 residues in the CDR3. The CDR3 spells CASDPGQGAEGEQYF. In nucleotides, the CDR3 is TGTGCCAGTGATCCGGGACAGGGGGCTGAGGGCGAGCAGTACTTC.

The rearrangement uses TRBV11-2 and TRBJ1-2; D gene ambiguous. The CDR3 sequence is 15 residues long. The V end was cut by 5 bases, the J end by 3 bases, with 16 bases between. Germline V gene sequence: CDR1 SGHAT, CDR2 FQNNGV. In DNA, the CDR3 is TGTGCCAGCAGCCCCCTCGCGGAGGGCTACTATGGCTACACCTTC. Amino acid sequence: CASSPLAEGYYGYTF.

J is TRBJ2-7 and V is TRBV29-1; 9 positions agree with TRBD1. CDR1 and CDR2 (germline): SQVTM, ANQGSEA. The CDR3 is 12 amino acids. The V gene end was trimmed by 6 bases and the J gene end by 3 bases; junction bases not matched to a gene: 3. Here the CDR3 DNA reads TGCAGCGTCTCGGGACAGGGCTACGAGCAGTACTTC. It specifies CSVSGQGYEQYF.

CDR3 coding DNA: TGTGCCAGCAGCTTAAGTGGGACAGGGGCCAGCGGGGAGCTGTTTTTT. Its protein is CASSLSGTGASGELFF. J is TRBJ2-2 and V is TRBV7-3; 10 nucleotides agree with TRBD1. Trimming cost V 1 base and J 7 bases; bases outside gene matches: 6. Per germline, CDR1 SGHTA and CDR2 FQGTGA. This CDR3 is built from 16 residues.

The chain employs TRBV5-1 and TRBJ2-2; 8 nucleotides align to TRBD2. Trimming at V came to 1 base and at J to 6 bases, leaving 5 bases not matched to a gene. CDR1 is SGHRS and CDR2 is YFSETQ in the germline V gene. The CDR3 spans 15 residues. The CDR3 sequence is CASSLSSGSAGELFF. CDR3 nucleotides: TGCGCCAGCAGCTTGTCCAGCGGGAGTGCCGGGGAGCTGTTTTTT.

This chain uses TRBV5-1 with TRBJ1-1, with 7 bases fitting TRBD1. The CDR3 contains 15 residues. V was clipped by 2 bases and J by 4 bases; unmatched bases: 8. Germline V gives CDR1 SGHRS, CDR2 YFSETQ. DNA for the CDR3: TGCGCCAGCAGCTTAAAGACAGGGTCGATCACTGAAGCTTTCTTT. This encodes CASSLKTGSITEAFF. The variable domain in full, completed from reference TRBV5-1 and TRBJ1-1, reads KAGVTQTPRYLIKTRGQQVTLSCSPISGHRSVSWYQQTPGQGLQFLFEYFSETQRNKGNFPGRFSGRQFSNSRSEMNVSTLELGDSALYLCASSLKTGSITEAFFGQGTRLTVV.

V is TRBV6-5 and J is TRBJ1-6, with no clear D. Germline CDR1 and CDR2: MNHEY and SVGAGI. Trimming cost V 3 bases and J 7 bases, with 10 bases left between them. The CDR3 contains 14 residues. The CDR3 DNA reads as TGTGCCAGCAGTTATAGCAGCTCGAATTCACCCCTCCACTTT. It yields the protein CASSYSSSNSPLHF.

This chain uses TRBV7-9 with TRBJ1-2; D is possibly TRBD1 (5 bases). The V end was cut by 1 base, the J end by 5 bases, with 8 bases between. Germline CDR1 and CDR2: SEHNR and FQNEAQ (reference sequence). This CDR3 is 13 amino acids long. Here the CDR3 reads CASSLGDFYGYTF. The CDR3 DNA follows: TGTGCCAGCAGCTTAGGGGACTTTTATGGCTACACCTTC.

The CDR3 nucleotides read TGTGCCAGTAGTATGACGGGGAGCTCCTACAATGAGCAGTTCTTC. Protein: CASSMTGSSYNEQFF. The chain links TRBV19 to TRBJ2-1, with a possible D match to TRBD2 (5 bases). From germline, CDR1 is LNHDA and CDR2 SQIVND (reference sequence). V was clipped by 3 bases and J by 0 bases, with 9 bases between them. The CDR3 has 15 amino acids. The full variable domain, completed using reference TRBV19 and TRBJ2-1, is DGGITQSPKYLFRKEGQNVTLSCEQNLNHDAMYWYRQDPGQGLRLIYYSQIVNDFQKGDIAEGYSVSREKKESFPLTVTSAQKNPTAFYLCASSMTGSSYNEQFFGPGTRLTVL.

The chain links TRBV19 to TRBJ1-2; 8 bases line up with TRBD1. The CDR3 consists of 18 residues. Germline values: CDR1 LNHDA, CDR2 SQIVND (reference sequence). The J segment lost 2 bases and the V segment lost 1 base, leaving 12 bases of the junction unmatched. The CDR3 DNA follows: TGTGCCAGTAGTATAGTCCGGGACAGGTGGATTCCAAACTATGGCTACACCTTC. This encodes CASSIVRDRWIPNYGYTF.

The chain employs TRBV5-5 and TRBJ2-7, with D unclear. The V gene's germline CDR1 is SGHKS and CDR2 YYEKEE (reference sequence). The CDR3 extends over 15 amino acids. The V end lost 2 bases, the J end lost 0 bases, and 12 bases lay between the germline ends. The DNA for the CDR3 is TGTGCCAGCAGCTTTCTGAGTTTTAACTCCTACGAGCAGTACTTC. It encodes CASSFLSFNSYEQYF. The full variable domain, completed using reference TRBV5-5 and TRBJ2-7, is DAGVTQSPTHLIKTRGQQVTLRCSPISGHKSVSWYQQVLGQGPQFIFQYYEKEERGRGNFPDRFSARQFPNYSSELNVNALLLGDSALYLCASSFLSFNSYEQYFGPGTRLTVT.

The chain combines TRBV5-4 with TRBJ2-1; perhaps TRBD2 as D (6 bases). V was shortened by 0 bases and J by 3 bases, with 10 bases between the two germline ends. The germline CDR1 and CDR2 sequences are SGHNT and YYREEE (reference sequence). The CDR3 contains 15 residues. In nucleotides, the CDR3 is TGTGCCAGCAGCTTGGAGGCTAGCGTCTACAATGAGCAGTTCTTC. This sequence encodes CASSLEASVYNEQFF. The variable domain in full, with the rest retrieved from reference TRBV5-4 and TRBJ2-1, is ETGVTQSPTHLIKTRGQQVTLRCSSQSGHNTVSWYQQALGQGPQFIFQYYREEENGRGNFPPRFSGLQFPNYSSELNVNALELDDSALYLCASSLEASVYNEQFFGPGTRLTVL.